This T cell receptor beta chain was recovered during a study of graft-versus-host responses after intestinal transplantation. Overall study results and limits: Recipient marrow held GvH clones, some first seen in ileum or blood.

This clone has a single count. Its antigen is still unknown. Measured with immunoSEQ multiplex PCR; TCRdb has only the in-frame clones, and not every one. The data contain 80,000 to 90,000 clones, approximately 87% of them seen just once; the ten biggest clones take up roughly 0.099%. V was pared by 4 bases and J by 10 bases, with 10 bases of the junction left unmatched. CDR3 length: 15 amino acids. Germline V gene data show CDR1 as WNHNN and CDR2 as SYGVQD (reference sequence). This chain connects TRBV10-1 to TRBJ2-1, with 10 bases lining up with TRBD2. The sample here was unstimulated CD4+ T cells sorted from spleen or lymph node cells, taken before intestinal transplant. The TCR was taken from a human donor who received an intestinal transplant. The CDR3 nucleotides are TGCGCCAGCAGTGCGGCGCTAGCGGGGGTTGGGGAGCAGTTCTTC. Translation gives CASSAALAGVGEQFF.